This record looks at one T cell receptor (beta chain) sequence and its context. These data belong to a study of blood T cell repertoires in COVID-19. Study information: T cells, B-cell-depleted T cells, or PBMCs provided the cDNA or gDNA that served as material.

The V gene lost 2 bases and the J gene lost 5 bases, with 12 bases spanning the gap. This CDR3 has 14 amino acids. The germline V gene has CDR1 GTSNPN and CDR2 SVGIG (reference sequence). Authors' methods: Scientists estimated how many nucleated cells there were by amplifying reference gene primers. Profiled with immunoSEQ multiplex PCR; TCRdb holds only in-frame clones, not every one. That table furnishes V, J and clone size, whereas the DNA furnished D and trimming. The table records 70,000 to 75,000 clones, 90% of them present only once. Sequencing was done on a sample of peripheral blood. This TCR came from a woman aged 18-30 years with acute or convalescent COVID-19. The genes are TRBV30 and TRBJ2-2, with D possibly matching TRBD1 (5 bases). The chain's CDR3 is CAWSTTRETGELFF. The CDR3 DNA sequence: TGTGCCTGGAGTACGACCAGGGAAACCGGGGAGCTGTTTTTT.